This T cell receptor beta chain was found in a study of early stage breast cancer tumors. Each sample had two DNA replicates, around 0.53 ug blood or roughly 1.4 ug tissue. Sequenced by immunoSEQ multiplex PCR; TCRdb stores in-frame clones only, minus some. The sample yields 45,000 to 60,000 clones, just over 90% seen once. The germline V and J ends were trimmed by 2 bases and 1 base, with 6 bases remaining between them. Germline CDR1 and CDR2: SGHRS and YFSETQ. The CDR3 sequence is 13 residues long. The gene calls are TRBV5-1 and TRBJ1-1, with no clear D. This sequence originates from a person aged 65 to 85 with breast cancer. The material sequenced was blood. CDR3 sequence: CASSFSRNTEAFF. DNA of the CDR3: TGCGCCAGCAGCTTTTCCAGGAACACTGAAGCTTTCTTT. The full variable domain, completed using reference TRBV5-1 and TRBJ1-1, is KAGVTQTPRYLIKTRGQQVTLSCSPISGHRSVSWYQQTPGQGLQFLFEYFSETQRNKGNFPGRFSGRQFSNSRSEMNVSTLELGDSALYLCASSFSRNTEAFFGQGTRLTVV.